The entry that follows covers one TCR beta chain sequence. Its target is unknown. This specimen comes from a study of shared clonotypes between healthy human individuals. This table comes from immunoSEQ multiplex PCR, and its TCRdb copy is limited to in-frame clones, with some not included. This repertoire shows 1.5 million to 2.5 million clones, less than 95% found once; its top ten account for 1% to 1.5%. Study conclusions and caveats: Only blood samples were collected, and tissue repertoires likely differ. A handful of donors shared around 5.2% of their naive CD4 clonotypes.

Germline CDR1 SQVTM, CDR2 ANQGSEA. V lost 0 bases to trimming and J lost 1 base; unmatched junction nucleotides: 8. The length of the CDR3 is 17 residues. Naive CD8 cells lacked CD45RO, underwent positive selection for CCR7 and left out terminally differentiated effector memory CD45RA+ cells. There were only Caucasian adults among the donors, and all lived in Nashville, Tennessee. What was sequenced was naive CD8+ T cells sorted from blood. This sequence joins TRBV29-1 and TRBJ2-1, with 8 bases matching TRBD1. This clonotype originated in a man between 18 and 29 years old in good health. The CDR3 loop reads CSVEDNRGTISYNEQFF. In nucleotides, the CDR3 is TGCAGCGTTGAAGATAACAGGGGGACCATATCCTACAATGAGCAGTTCTTC.